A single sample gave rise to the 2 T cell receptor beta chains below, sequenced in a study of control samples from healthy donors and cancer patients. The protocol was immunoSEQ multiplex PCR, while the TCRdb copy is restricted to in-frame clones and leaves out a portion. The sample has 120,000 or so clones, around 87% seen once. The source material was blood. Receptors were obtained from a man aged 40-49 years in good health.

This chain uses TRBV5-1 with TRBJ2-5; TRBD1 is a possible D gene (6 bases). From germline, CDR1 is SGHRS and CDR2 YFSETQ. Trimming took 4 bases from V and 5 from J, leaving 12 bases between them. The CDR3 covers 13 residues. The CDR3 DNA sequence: TGCGCCAGCAGCATTGGGACACCTGAGACCCAGTACTTC. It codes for CASSIGTPETQYF.

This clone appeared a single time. CDR3 loop: CASSFASGSYNEQFF. The CDR3 region has the DNA TGTGCCAGCAGCTTTGCTAGTGGCTCCTACAATGAGCAGTTCTTC. V is TRBV7-2 and J is TRBJ2-1; D is unresolved. There are 15 residues in the CDR3. Germline V gene sequence: CDR1 SGHTA, CDR2 FQGNSA. The V end was cut by 3 bases, the J end by 0 bases, with 9 bases between.